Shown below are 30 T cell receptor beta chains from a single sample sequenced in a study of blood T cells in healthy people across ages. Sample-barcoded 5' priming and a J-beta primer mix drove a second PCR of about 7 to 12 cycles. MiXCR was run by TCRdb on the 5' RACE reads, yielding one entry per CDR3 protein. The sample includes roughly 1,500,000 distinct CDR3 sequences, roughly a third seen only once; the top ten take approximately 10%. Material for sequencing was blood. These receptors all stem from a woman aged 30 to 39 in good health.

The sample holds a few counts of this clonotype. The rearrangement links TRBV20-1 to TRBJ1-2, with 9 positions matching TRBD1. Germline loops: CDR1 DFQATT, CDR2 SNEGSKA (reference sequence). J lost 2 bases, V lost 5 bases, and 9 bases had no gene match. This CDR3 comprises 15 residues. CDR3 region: CSAGSRTGANYGYTF. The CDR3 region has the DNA TGCAGTGCTGGGTCTCGGACAGGGGCCAACTATGGCTACACCTTC.

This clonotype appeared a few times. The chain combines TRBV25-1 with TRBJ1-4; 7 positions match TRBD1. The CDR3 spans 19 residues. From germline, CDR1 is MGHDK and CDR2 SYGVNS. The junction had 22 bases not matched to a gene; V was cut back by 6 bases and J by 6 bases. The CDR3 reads CASSAIPGTAIFRHEKLFF. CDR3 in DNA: TGTGCCAGCAGCGCAATCCCCGGGACAGCAATCTTCAGACATGAAAAACTGTTTTTT.

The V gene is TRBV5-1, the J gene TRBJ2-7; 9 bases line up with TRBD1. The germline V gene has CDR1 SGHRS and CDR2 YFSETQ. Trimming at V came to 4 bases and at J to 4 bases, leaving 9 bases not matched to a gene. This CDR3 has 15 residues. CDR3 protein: CASSPYGTGFYEQYF. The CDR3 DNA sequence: TGCGCCAGCAGCCCCTATGGGACAGGGTTTTACGAGCAGTACTTC.

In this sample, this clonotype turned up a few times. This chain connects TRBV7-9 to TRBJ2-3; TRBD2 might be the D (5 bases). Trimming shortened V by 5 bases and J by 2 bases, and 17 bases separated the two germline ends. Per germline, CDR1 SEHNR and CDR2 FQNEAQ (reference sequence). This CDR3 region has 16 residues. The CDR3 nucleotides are TGTGCCAGCAGCCCGCGAGAGGGTTCTTTCACAGATACGCAGTATTTT. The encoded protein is CASSPREGSFTDTQYF.

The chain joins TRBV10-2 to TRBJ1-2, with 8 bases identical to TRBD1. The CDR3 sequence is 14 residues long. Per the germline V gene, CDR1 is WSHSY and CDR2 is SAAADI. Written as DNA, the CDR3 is TGCGCGGCCCGAGACAGGGGAGCCTCGACTGGCTACACCTTC. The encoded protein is CAARDRGASTGYTF.

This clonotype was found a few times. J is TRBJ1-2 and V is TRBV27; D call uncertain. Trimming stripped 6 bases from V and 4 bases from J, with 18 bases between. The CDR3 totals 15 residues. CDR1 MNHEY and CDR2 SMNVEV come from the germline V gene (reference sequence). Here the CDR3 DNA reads TGTGCCAGCAGGGAAACTAGCGGGCTAGCCTATGGCTACACCTTC. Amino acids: CASRETSGLAYGYTF.

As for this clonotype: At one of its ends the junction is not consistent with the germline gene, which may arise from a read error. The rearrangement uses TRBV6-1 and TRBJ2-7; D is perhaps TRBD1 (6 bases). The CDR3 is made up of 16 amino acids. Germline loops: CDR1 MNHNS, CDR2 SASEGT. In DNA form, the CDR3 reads TGTGCCGGCAGAGATTCCCCAGGGGCTGGCTCCTACGAGCAGTACTTC. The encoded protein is CAGRDSPGAGSYEQYF.

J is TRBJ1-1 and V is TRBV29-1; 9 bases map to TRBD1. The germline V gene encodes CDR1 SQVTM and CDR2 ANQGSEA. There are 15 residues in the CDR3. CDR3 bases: TGCAGTGTGCAATTAGGGACAGGGTGGAACACTGAAGCTTTCTTT. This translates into CSVQLGTGWNTEAFF.

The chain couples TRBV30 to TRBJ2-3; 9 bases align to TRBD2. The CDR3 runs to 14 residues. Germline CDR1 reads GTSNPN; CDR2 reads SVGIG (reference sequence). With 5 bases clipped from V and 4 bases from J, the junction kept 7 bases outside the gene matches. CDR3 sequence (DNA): TGTGCCTGGGGACCCGGACTAGCGCCAGATACGCAGTATTTT. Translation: CAWGPGLAPDTQYF.

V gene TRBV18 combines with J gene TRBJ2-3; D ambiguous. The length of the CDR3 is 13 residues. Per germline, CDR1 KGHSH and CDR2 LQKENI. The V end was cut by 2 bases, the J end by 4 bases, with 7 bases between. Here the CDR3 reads CASSPGLSDTQYF. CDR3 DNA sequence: TGTGCCAGCTCACCAGGGTTGTCAGATACGCAGTATTTT.

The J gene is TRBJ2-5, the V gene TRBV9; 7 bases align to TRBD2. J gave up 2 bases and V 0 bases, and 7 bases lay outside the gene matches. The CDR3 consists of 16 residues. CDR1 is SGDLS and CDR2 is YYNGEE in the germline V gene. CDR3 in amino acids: CASSVGGTIPQETQYF. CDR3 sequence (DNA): TGTGCCAGCAGCGTAGGGGGGACTATCCCACAAGAGACCCAGTACTTC.

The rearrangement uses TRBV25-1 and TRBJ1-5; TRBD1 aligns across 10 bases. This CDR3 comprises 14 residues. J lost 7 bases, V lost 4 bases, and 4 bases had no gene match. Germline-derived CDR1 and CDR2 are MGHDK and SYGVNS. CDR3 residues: CASSGGQGTQPQHF. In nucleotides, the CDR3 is TGTGCCAGCAGTGGGGGACAGGGGACACAGCCCCAGCATTTT.

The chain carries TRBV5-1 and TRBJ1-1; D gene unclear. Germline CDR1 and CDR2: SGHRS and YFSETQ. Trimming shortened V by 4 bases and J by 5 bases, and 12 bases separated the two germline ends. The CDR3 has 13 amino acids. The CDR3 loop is CASSPRRATEAFF. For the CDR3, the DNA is TGCGCCAGCAGCCCCCGGCGTGCTACTGAAGCTTTCTTT.

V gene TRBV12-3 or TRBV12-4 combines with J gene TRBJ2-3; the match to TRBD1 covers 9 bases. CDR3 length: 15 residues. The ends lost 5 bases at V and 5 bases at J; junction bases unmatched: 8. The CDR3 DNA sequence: TGTGCCAGCAGTATGACGGGACAGGGCAAAGATACGCAGTATTTT. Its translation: CASSMTGQGKDTQYF.

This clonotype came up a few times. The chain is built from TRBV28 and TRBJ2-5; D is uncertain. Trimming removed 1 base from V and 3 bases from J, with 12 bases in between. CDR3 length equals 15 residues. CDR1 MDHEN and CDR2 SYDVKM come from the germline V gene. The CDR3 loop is CASSLSSGSKETQYF. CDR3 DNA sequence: TGTGCCAGCAGTTTATCATCCGGGTCCAAAGAGACCCAGTACTTC.

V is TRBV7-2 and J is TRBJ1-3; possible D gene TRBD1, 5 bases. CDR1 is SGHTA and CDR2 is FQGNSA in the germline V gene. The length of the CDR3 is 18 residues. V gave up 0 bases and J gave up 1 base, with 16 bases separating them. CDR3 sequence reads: CASSLAIGVVQSGNTIYF. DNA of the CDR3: TGTGCCAGCAGCTTAGCTATAGGGGTAGTGCAGTCTGGAAACACCATATATTTT.

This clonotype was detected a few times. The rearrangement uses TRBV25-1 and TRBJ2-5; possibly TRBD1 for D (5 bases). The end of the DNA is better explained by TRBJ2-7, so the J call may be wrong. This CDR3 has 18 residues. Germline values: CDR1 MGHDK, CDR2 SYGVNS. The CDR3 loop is CASSDWGQFVHPPYEQYF. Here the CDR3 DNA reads TGTGCCAGCAGTGATTGGGGCCAATTTGTCCATCCACCCTACGAGCAGTACTTC.

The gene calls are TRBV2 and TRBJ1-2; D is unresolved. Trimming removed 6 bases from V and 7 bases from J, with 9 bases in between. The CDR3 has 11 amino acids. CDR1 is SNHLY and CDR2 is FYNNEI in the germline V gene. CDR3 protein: CASRGWGGYTF. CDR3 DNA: TGTGCCAGCAGGGGATGGGGTGGCTACACCTTC.

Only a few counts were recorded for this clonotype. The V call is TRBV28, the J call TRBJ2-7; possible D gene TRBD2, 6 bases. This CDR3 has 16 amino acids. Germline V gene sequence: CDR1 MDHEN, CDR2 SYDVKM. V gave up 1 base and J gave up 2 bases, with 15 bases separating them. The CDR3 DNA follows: TGTGCCAGCAGTTTATATACCGGGACTCCGACCTACGAGCAGTACTTC. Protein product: CASSLYTGTPTYEQYF. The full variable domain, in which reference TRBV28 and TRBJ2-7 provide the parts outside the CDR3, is DVKVTQSSRYLVKRTGEKVFLECVQDMDHENMFWYRQDPGLGLRLIYFSYDVKMKEKGDIPEGYSVSREKKERFSLILESASTNQTSMYLCASSLYTGTPTYEQYFGPGTRLTVT.

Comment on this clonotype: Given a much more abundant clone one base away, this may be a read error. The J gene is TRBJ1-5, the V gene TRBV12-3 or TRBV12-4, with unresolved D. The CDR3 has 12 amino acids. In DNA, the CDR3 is TGTGCCAACAGTTTAATGAATCAGCCCCAGCATTTT. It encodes CANSLMNQPQHF.

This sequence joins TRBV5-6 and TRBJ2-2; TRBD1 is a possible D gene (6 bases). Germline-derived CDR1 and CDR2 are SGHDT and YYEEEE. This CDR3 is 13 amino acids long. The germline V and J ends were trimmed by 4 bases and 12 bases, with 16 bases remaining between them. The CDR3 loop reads CASSQSDSEKLFF. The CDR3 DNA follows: TGTGCCAGCAGCCAGTCGGACAGTGAGAAGCTGTTTTTT.

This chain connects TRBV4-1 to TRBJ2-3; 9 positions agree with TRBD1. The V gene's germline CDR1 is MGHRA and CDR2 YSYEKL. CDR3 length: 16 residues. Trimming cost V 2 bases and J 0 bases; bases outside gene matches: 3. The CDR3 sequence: CASSQSGQGSTDTQYF. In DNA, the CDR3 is TGCGCCAGCAGCCAAAGCGGACAGGGGAGCACAGATACGCAGTATTTT.

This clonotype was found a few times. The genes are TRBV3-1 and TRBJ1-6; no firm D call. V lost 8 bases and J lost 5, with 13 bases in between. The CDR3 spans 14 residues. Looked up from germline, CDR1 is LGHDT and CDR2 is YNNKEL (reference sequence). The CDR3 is CASHGGSHNSPLHF. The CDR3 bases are TGTGCCAGCCATGGAGGGTCCCATAATTCACCCCTCCACTTT.

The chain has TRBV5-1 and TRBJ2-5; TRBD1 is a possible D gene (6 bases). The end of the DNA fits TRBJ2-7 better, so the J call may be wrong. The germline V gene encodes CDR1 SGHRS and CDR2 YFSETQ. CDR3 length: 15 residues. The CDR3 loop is CASSLRSPGVNEQYF. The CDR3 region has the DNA TGCGCCAGCAGCTTGAGGTCCCCAGGGGTGAACGAGCAGTACTTC.

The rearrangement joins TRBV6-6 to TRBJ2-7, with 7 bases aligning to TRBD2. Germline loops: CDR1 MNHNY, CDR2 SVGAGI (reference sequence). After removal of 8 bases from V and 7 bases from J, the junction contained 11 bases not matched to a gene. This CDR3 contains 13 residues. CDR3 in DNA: TGTGCCAGCTGTGGGGAGGGCCTGGGTGAGCAGTACTTC. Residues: CASCGEGLGEQYF.

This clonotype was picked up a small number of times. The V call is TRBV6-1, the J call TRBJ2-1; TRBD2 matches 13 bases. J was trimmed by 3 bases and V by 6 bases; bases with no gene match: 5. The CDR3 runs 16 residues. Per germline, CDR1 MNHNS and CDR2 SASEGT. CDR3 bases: TGTGCCAGCAGGGGCCGACTAGCGGGAGGCTACAATGAGCAGTTCTTC. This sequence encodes CASRGRLAGGYNEQFF.

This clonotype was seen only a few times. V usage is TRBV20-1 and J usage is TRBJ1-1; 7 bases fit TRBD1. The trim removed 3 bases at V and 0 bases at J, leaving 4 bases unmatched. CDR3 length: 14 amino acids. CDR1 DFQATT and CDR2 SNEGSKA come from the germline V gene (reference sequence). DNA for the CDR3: TGCAGTGCTAGGGGGACAGCTTTGAACACTGAAGCTTTCTTT. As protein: CSARGTALNTEAFF.

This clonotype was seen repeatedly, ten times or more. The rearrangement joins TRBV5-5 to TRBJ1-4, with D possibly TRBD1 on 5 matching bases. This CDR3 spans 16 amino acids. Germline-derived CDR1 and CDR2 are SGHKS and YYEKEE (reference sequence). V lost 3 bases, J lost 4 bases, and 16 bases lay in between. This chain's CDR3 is CASSSPRDRDNEKLFF. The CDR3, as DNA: TGTGCCAGCAGCTCGCCCCGGGACCGAGATAATGAAAAACTGTTTTTT.

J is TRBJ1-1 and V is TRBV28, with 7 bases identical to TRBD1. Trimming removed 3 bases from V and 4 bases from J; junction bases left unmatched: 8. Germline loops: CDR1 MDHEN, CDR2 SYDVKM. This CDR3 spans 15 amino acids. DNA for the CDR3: TGTGCCAGCAGTTTCGGGGACAGAACTCGCACTGAAGCTTTCTTT. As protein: CASSFGDRTRTEAFF. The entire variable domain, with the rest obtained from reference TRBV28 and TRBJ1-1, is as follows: DVKVTQSSRYLVKRTGEKVFLECVQDMDHENMFWYRQDPGLGLRLIYFSYDVKMKEKGDIPEGYSVSREKKERFSLILESASTNQTSMYLCASSFGDRTRTEAFFGQGTRLTVV.

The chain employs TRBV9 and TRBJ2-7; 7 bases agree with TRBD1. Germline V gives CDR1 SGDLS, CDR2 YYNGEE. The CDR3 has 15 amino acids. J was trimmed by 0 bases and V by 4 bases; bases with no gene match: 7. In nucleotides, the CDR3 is TGTGCCAGCAGCCCACAGGGGTCCCCCTCCTACGAGCAGTACTTC. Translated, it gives CASSPQGSPSYEQYF. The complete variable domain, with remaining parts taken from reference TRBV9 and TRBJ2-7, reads DSGVTQTPKHLITATGQRVTLRCSPRSGDLSVYWYQQSLDQGLQFLIQYYNGEERAKGNILERFSAQQFPDLHSELNLSSLELGDSALYFCASSPQGSPSYEQYFGPGTRLTVT.